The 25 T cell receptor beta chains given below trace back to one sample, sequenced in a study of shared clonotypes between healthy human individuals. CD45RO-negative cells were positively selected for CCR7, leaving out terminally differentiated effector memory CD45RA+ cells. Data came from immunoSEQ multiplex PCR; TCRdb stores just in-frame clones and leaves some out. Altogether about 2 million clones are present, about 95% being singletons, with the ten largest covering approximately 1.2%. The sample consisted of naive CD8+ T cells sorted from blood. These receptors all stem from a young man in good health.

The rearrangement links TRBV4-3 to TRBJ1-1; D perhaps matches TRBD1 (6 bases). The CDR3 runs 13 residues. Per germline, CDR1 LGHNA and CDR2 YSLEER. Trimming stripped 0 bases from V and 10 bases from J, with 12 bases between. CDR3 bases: TGCGCCAGCAGCCAAGATGGGGTGGGGGCAGCTTTCTTT. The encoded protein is CASSQDGVGAAFF.

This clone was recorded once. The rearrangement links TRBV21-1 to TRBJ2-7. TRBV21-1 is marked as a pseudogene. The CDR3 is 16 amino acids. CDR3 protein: CASSKDGTGTSYEQYF. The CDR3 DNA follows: TGTGCCAGCAGCAAAGATGGTACGGGGACGTCCTACGAGCAGTACTTC.

The CDR3: CAAAGGPLSEQYF. In DNA form, the CDR3 reads TGTGCCGCGGCGGGGGGGCCGCTAAGCGAGCAGTACTTC. V and J are TRBV7-9 and TRBJ2-7; 9 positions match TRBD2. This CDR3 region has 13 residues. The V segment lost 11 bases and the J segment 6 bases; nucleotides outside the gene matches: 11. Per germline, CDR1 SEHNR and CDR2 FQNEAQ (reference sequence).

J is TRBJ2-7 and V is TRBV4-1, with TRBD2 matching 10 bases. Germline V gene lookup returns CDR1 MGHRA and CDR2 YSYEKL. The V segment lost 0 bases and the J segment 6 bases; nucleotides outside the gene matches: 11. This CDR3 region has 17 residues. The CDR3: CASSQEVSGLAGVEQYF. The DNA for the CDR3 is TGCGCCAGCAGCCAAGAGGTTTCAGGGCTAGCGGGGGTCGAGCAGTACTTC.

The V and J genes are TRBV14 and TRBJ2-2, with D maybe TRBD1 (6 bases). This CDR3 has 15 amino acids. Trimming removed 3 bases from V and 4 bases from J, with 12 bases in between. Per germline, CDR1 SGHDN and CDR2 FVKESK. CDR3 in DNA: TGTGCCAGCAGCCAGGTGACAGGCGTCACCGGGGAGCTGTTTTTT. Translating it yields CASSQVTGVTGELFF.

CDR3 DNA sequence: TGTGCCAGCAGCGTAGAGGAGGGGGCAGTTAAATTTTCGCAGTTCTTC. It yields the protein CASSVEEGAVKFSQFF. The chain uses TRBV9 and TRBJ2-1; weak D call: TRBD1 (7 bases). There are 16 residues in the CDR3. CDR1 is SGDLS, CDR2 YYNGEE, per germline. Trimming took 0 bases from V and 12 from J, leaving 22 bases between them.

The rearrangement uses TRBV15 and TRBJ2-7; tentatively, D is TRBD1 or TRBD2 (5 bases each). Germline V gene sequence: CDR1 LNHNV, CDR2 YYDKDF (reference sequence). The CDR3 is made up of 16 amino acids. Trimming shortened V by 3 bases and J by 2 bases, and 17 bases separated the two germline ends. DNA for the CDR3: TGTGCCACCAGCAGCCTTATAGGGGACGAAGCCTACGAGCAGTACTTC. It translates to CATSSLIGDEAYEQYF.

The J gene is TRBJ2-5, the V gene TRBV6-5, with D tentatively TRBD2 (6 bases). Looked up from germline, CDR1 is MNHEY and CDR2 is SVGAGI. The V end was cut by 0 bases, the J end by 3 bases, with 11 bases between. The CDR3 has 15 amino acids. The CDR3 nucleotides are TGTGCCAGCAGTTACTCGAAGGCGGGGAAAGAGACCCAGTACTTC. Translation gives CASSYSKAGKETQYF.

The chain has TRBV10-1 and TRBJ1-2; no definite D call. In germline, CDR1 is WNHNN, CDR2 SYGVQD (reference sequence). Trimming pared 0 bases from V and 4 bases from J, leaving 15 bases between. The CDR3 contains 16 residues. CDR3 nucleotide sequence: TGCGCCAGCAGTGAGTCGAGAGAGTTTAAGGTCTATGGCTACACCTTC. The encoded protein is CASSESREFKVYGYTF.

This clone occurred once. The CDR3 sequence is CASSLYPGVGTEAFF. For the CDR3, the DNA is TGTGCCAGCAGTTTATATCCGGGCGTGGGCACTGAAGCTTTCTTT. The V call is TRBV27, the J call TRBJ1-1, with no clear D. With 1 base removed from V and 4 bases from J, the gap between germline ends came to 13 bases. Germline CDR1 and CDR2: MNHEY and SMNVEV (reference sequence). This CDR3 is built from 15 residues.

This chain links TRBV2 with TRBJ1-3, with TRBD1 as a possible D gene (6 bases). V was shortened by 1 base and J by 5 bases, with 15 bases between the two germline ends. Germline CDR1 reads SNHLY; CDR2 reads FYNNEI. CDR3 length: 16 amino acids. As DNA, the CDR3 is TGTGCCAGCAGTGAAGGCGACCAGGGGTTGAGAAACACCATATATTTT. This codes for CASSEGDQGLRNTIYF. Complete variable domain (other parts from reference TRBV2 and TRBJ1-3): EPEVTQTPSHQVTQMGQEVILRCVPISNHLYFYWYRQILGQKVEFLVSFYNNEISEKSEIFDDQFSVERPDGSNFTLKIRSTKLEDSAMYFCASSEGDQGLRNTIYFGEGSWLTVV.

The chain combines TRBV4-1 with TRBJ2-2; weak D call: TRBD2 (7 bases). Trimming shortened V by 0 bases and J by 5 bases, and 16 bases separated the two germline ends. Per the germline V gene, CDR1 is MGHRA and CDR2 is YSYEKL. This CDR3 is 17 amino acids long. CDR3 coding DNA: TGCGCCAGCAGCCAAGAAGTCCCGGGGGGCGGTACCGGGGAGCTGTTTTTT. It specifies CASSQEVPGGGTGELFF.

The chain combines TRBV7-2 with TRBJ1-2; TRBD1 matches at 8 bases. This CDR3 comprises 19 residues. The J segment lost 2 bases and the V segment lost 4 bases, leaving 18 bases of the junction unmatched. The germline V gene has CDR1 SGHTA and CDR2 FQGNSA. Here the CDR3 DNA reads TGTGCCAGCAGCTCTCCCGCCGACAGGGGAGAATCAACCAACTATGGCTACACCTTC. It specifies CASSSPADRGESTNYGYTF.

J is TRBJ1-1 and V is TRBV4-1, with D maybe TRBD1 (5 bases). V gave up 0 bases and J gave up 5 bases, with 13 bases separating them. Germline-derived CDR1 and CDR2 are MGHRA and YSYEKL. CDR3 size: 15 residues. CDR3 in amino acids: CASSQDTMGETEAFF. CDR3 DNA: TGCGCCAGCAGCCAAGATACTATGGGGGAAACTGAAGCTTTCTTT.

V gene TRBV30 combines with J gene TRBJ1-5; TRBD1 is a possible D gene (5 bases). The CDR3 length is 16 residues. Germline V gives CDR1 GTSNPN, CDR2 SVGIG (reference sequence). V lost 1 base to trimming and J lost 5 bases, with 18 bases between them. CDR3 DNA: TGTGCCTGGAGTGGGCATCCAGGGCTTTTTGATCAGCCCCAGCATTTT. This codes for CAWSGHPGLFDQPQHF.

The CDR3 protein is CASSQEGPNEKLFF. The CDR3 coding sequence is TGCGCCAGCAGCCAAGAGGGACCTAATGAAAAACTGTTTTTT. The chain uses TRBV4-1 and TRBJ1-4; a possible D gene is TRBD1 (5 bases). The V gene lost 0 bases and the J gene lost 3 bases, with 5 bases spanning the gap. The CDR3 spans 14 residues. The V gene's germline CDR1 is MGHRA and CDR2 YSYEKL.

The CDR3 DNA reads TGTGCCAGTAGTATAACAACGTCGGTCTATAATTCACCCCTCCACTTT. Its translation: CASSITTSVYNSPLHF. V is TRBV19 and J is TRBJ1-6; D call uncertain. The germline V and J ends were trimmed by 2 bases and 3 bases, with 11 bases remaining between them. The CDR3 spans 16 residues. From germline, CDR1 is LNHDA and CDR2 SQIVND (reference sequence).

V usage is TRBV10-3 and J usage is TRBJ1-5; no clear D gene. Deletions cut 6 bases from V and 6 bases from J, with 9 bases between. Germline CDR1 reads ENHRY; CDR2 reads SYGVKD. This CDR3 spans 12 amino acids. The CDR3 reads CAISEFRQPQHF. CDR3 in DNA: TGTGCCATCAGCGAATTTCGTCAGCCCCAGCATTTT.

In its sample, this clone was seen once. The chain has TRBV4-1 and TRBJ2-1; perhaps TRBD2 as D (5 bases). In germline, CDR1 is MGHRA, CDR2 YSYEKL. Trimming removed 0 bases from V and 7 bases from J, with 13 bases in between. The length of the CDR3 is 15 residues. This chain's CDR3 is CASSQESGVGNEQFF. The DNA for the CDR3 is TGCGCCAGCAGCCAAGAGTCCGGGGTGGGGAATGAGCAGTTCTTC.

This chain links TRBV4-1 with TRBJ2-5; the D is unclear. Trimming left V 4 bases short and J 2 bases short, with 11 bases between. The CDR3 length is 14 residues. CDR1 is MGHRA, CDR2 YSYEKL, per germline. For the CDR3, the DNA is TGCGCCAGCAGCCCGCGAGCAGATCAAGAGACCCAGTACTTC. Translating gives CASSPRADQETQYF.

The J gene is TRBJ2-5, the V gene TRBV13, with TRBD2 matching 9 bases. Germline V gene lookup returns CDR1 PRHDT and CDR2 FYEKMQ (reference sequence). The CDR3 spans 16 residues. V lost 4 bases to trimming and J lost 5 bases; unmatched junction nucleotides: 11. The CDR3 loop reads CASSSRLAGAEETQYF. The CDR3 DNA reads TGTGCCAGCAGCTCTCGCTTAGCGGGGGCGGAGGAGACCCAGTACTTC.

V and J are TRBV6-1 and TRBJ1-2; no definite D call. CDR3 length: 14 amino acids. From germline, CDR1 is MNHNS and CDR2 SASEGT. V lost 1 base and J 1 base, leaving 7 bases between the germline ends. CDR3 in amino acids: CASSEGRFNYGYTF. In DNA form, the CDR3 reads TGTGCCAGCAGTGAAGGGAGGTTTAACTATGGCTACACCTTC.

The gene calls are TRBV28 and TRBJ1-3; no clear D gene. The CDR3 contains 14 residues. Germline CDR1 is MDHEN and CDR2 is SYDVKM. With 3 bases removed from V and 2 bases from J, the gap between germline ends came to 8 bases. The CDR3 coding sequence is TGTGCCAGCAGTTTCCTTTTAACTGGAAACACCATATATTTT. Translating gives CASSFLLTGNTIYF.

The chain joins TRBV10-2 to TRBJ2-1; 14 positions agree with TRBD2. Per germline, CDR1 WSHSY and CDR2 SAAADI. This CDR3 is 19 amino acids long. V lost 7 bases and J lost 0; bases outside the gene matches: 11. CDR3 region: CASTTWTSGGLSSYNEQFF. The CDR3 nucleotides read TGCGCCAGCACCACCTGGACTAGCGGGGGGTTAAGCTCCTACAATGAGCAGTTCTTC.

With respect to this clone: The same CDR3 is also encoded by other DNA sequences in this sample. CDR3 nucleotide sequence: TGTGCCAGCAGCTTGTTTGGGGGCGTCTACGAGCAGTACTTC. Amino acids: CASSLFGGVYEQYF. The chain employs TRBV5-6 and TRBJ2-7, with a tentative D call TRBD1 (6 bases). The CDR3 loop spans 14 amino acids. V shed 1 base and J shed 3 bases, with 11 bases lying between them. Germline values: CDR1 SGHDT, CDR2 YYEEEE.